Listed below are T cell receptor beta chains from one sample, sequenced in a study of cytomegalovirus exposure and HLA in healthy donors. Profiling relied on immunoSEQ multiplex PCR, and the TCRdb table lists in-frame clones only, not all of them. The table lists around 180,000 clones, just over 75% of them singletons. Sequenced sample: PBMCs. These receptors were obtained from a woman in her twenties or thirties in good health and CMV-seropositive. The CDR3 runs from the conserved cysteine through the conserved F or W. The D gene is left open where the match is weak. The size entry is marked missing in some rows and otherwise reads once, few, many or a size class.

TRBJ2-5 NA NA TRBV15 TGTGCCACCAGCAGTTTGCGGGGTAAAGAGACCCAGTACTTC CATSSLRGKETQYF
TRBJ1-5 NA once TRBV19 TGCGGGTCGGGTAATCAGCCCCAGCATTTT CGSGNQPQHF
TRBJ1-3 TRBD1 NA TRBV7-2 TGTGCCAGCAGCTTACGGGACAGCTCTGGAAACACCATATATTTT CASSLRDSSGNTIYF
TRBJ2-1 TRBD2 NA TRBV5-4 TGTGCCAGCAGTAAACCGGGACTAGAGGGCAATGAGCAGTTCTTC CASSKPGLEGNEQFF
TRBJ2-5 TRBD2 NA TRBV19 TGTGCCAGTAGTATAGGACTAGCGGGAGACGAGACCCAGTACTTC CASSIGLAGDETQYF
TRBJ2-6 NA NA TRBV14 TGTGCCAGCAGCCAAGACCGGGACACGGGACGCTCTGGGGCCAACGTCCTGACTTTC CASSQDRDTGRSGANVLTF
TRBJ1-2 NA few TRBV5-5 TGTGCCAGCAGCCTTGGAGTCTCAGGGTACTATGGCTACACCTTC CASSLGVSGYYGYTF
TRBJ1-2 NA NA TRBV28 TGTGCTAGCAGTTTAACCAGGGCGGCGGATGGCTACACCTTC CASSLTRAADGYTF
TRBJ2-3 TRBD2 few TRBV4-1 TGCGCCAGCAGTCCAAGAGGGGCGGGAGGGGCAGATACGCAGTATTTT CASSPRGAGGADTQYF
TRBJ2-7 TRBD1 NA TRBV28 TGTGCCAGCTTGCCGGGACAGGGAATGCTCGGCTCCTACGAGCAGTACTTC CASLPGQGMLGSYEQYF
TRBJ2-3 NA NA TRBV10-2 TGCGCCAGCAGTGAGTTTTCGGGACACCGCACAGATACGCAGTATTTT CASSEFSGHRTDTQYF
TRBJ2-2 TRBD2 NA TRBV6-4 TGTGCCAGCAGTGCGCTAGCGGGGAACACCGGGGAGCTGTTTTTT CASSALAGNTGELFF
TRBJ2-7 TRBD2 NA TRBV5-1 TGCGCCAGCAGCTTGGCCCCCTCAGCGGGAGGGATCATCTACGAGCAGTACTTC CASSLAPSAGGIIYEQYF
TRBJ1-2 NA NA TRBV7-2 TGTGCCAGCAGCTTACGAGGTGACTACACCTTC CASSLRGDYTF
TRBJ2-7 TRBD1 NA TRBV28 TGTGCCAGCAGTCCTCCTTTGGGGACAGGGGAGTACTTC CASSPPLGTGEYF
TRBJ1-1 NA NA TRBV27 TGTGCCAGCAGTCCAACCCCGGGGGGGGAAGGAGCTTTCTTT CASSPTPGGEGAFF
TRBJ2-1 NA NA TRBV6-5 TGTGCCAGCAGTAAGGGCCAGCGGTGGGGCAATGAGCAGTTCTTC CASSKGQRWGNEQFF
TRBJ1-1 NA NA TRBV4-2 TGTGCCAGCAGCCAAGAGACGGGTGCAACAAACACTGAAGCTTTCTTT CASSQETGATNTEAFF
TRBJ1-5 NA NA TRBV28 TGTGCCAGCAGATCACAGCACAATCAGCCCCAGCATTTT CASRSQHNQPQHF
TRBJ2-7 TRBD1 NA TRBV28 TGTGCCAGTGTTGCCCGACAGGGGCGGCACGAGCAGTACTTC CASVARQGRHEQYF
TRBJ2-1 NA NA TRBV6-6 TGTGCCAGCCGGGACACAAAAAACAATGAGCAGTTCTTC CASRDTKNNEQFF
TRBJ2-1 NA NA TRBV9 TGTGCCAGCAGCGCGGAAGGACTAGGGGGTTACAATGAGCAGTTCTTC CASSAEGLGGYNEQFF
TRBJ1-5 TRBD1 NA TRBV6-1 TGTGCCAGCAGCCAGGACAGGGGCAATCAGCCCCAGCATTTT CASSQDRGNQPQHF
TRBJ1-3 NA NA TRBV5-1 TGCGCCAGCAGCTTGGCGGGGAACCTCTCTGGAAACACCATATATTTT CASSLAGNLSGNTIYF
TRBJ2-7 TRBD1 NA TRBV5-5 TGTGCCAGCAGCTTAGGACAGGGTCGCGAGCAGTACTTC CASSLGQGREQYF
TRBJ2-4 NA NA TRBV28 TGTGCCAGCGGTACAGGGCCCGACATTCAGTACTTC CASGTGPDIQYF
TRBJ1-4 NA NA TRBV7-9 TGTGCCAGCAGTTCAACAGGGTTTCCTAATGAAAAACTGTTTTTT CASSSTGFPNEKLFF
TRBJ2-3 TRBD2 few TRBV28 TGTGCCAGCAGGGAAGCGGGAGGGACCACAGATACGCAGTATTTT CASREAGGTTDTQYF
TRBJ1-5 NA NA TRBV30 TGTGCCTGGAGTAACGAGGGGGTTCCTGTGTTGGTTCATCAGCCCCAGCATTTT CAWSNEGVPVLVHQPQHF
TRBJ2-3 TRBD2 NA TRBV5-1 TGCGCCAGCAGCTCGGAGTTACTAGCGGGAGGAGGAGCAGATACGCAGTATTTT CASSSELLAGGGADTQYF
TRBJ2-7 NA NA TRBV9 TGTGCCAGCAGCGTAGAGGCGGAGAGCTCCTACGAGCAGTACTTC CASSVEAESSYEQYF
TRBJ2-3 TRBD2 NA TRBV6-5 TGTGCCAGCAGTTACGGGGAGGGCGGAGATACGCAGTATTTT CASSYGEGGDTQYF
TRBJ2-3 TRBD2 NA TRBV9 TGTGCCACATCGGGGGCGGGAGGGCCCTCAGATACGCAGTATTTT CATSGAGGPSDTQYF
TRBJ2-2 NA NA TRBV21-1 TGTGCTAGCAGCAAAGCGGTACAGTCGAACACCGGGGAGCTGTTTTTT CASSKAVQSNTGELFF
TRBJ2-5 TRBD2 NA TRBV18 TGTGCCAGCTCACCACCCTCCGGACTAGCGGGAGAGACCCAGTACTTC CASSPPSGLAGETQYF
TRBJ1-2 NA NA TRBV15 TGTGCCACCAGCAGAGATCGGGGGGGGTACTATGGCTACACCTTC CATSRDRGGYYGYTF
TRBJ2-7 TRBD2 once TRBV11-2 TGTGCCAGCAGCCTACCGGCTAGCGGGAGTGGGTACGAGCAGTACTTC CASSLPASGSGYEQYF
TRBJ1-2 NA NA TRBV6-1 TGTGCCAGCAGTGAACTTGGGCCCGCCTATGGCTACACCTTC CASSELGPAYGYTF
TRBJ2-1 TRBD2 NA TRBV30 TGTGCCTGGGTACTAGCGGGGACCCCCTACAATGAGCAGTTCTTC CAWVLAGTPYNEQFF
TRBJ1-1 NA NA TRBV2 TGTGCCAGCAGAAGGGCCCAGGGCCCGAACACTGAAGCTTTCTTT CASRRAQGPNTEAFF
TRBJ1-1 NA few TRBV5-1 TGCGCCAGCAGATCCTTTGACTTGAACACTGAAGCTTTCTTT CASRSFDLNTEAFF
TRBJ1-5 NA NA TRBV19 TGTGCCAGTAGTATAGTCACAGGGCCTCAGCCCCAGCATTTT CASSIVTGPQPQHF
TRBJ1-2 NA NA TRBV9 TGTGCCAGCAGCGCAACGCCCATTGGAGACAGCCGCGGCTACACCTTC CASSATPIGDSRGYTF
TRBJ2-5 TRBD2 NA TRBV5-1 TGCGCCAGTGGCGGGAGCAGCAAAGAGACCCAGTACTTC CASGGSSKETQYF
TRBJ1-1 TRBD1 NA TRBV9 TGTGCCAGCAGCGTAGGGGCAGGGGGTATAATCGACACTGAAGCTTTCTTT CASSVGAGGIIDTEAFF
TRBJ1-2 TRBD1 NA TRBV25-1 TGTGCCAGCAGTGTCGCCGGGACAGGGGGTGGCTACACCTTC CASSVAGTGGGYTF
TRBJ2-3 TRBD2 few TRBV4-3 TGCGCCAGCAGCCCCGGACTAGCGGGAGGCACAGATACGCAGTATTTT CASSPGLAGGTDTQYF
TRBJ2-1 NA NA TRBV25-1 TGTGCCAGCAGTGATCCCGCGGGGTCCTACAATGAGCAGTTCTTC CASSDPAGSYNEQFF
TRBJ2-5 TRBD2 NA TRBV6-9 TGTGCCAGCACCGACCTAGCGGGAGGGAGGGGGGAGACCCAGTACTTC CASTDLAGGRGETQYF
TRBJ1-1 NA NA TRBV30 TGTGCCTGGAGAGGCAGGCTAATGAACACTGAAGCTTTCTTT CAWRGRLMNTEAFF
TRBJ2-4 NA NA TRBV11-2 TGTGCCAGCAGCCCGGGGAGTTACATAGCCAAAAACATTCAGTACTTC CASSPGSYIAKNIQYF
TRBJ2-3 NA NA TRBV29-1 TGCAGCGTTGAATCGTTTAGCACAGATACGCAGTATTTT CSVESFSTDTQYF
TRBJ2-7 NA NA TRBV9 TGTGCCAGCAGCGTACTCCTCGGAGGGGGCATTGGCGAGCAGTACTTC CASSVLLGGGIGEQYF